These 8 T cell receptor beta chains came from one sample sequenced in a study of CXCR3-negative and CXCR3-positive naive CD8 T cells. Study findings and constraints: TRB CDR3s were more hydrophobic in CXCR3-positive than in CXCR3-negative naive cells.

Their antigens are not known. TRB cDNA was prepared as libraries by UMI-labeled 5' RACE. TCRdb reprocessed the 5' RACE reads and keeps a single row for each CDR3 protein, giving no DNA. This sample's clone table lists about 150,000 distinct CDR3 sequences. The sample taken for sequencing was naive CXCR3+ CD8+ T cells from blood. Subset described: CD45RO-CCR7+CD27+CD95- naive CD8+ T cells expressing CXCR3 (TNR3+). Receptors originate from a human donor in good health. Some clones in this sample may be carry-over from other donors' samples.

The chain uses TRBV15 and TRBJ1-6; the TCRdb call, TRBD1, lacks DNA for checking. The CDR3 has 14 amino acids. The germline V gene has CDR1 LNHNV and CDR2 YYDKDF (reference sequence). Here the CDR3 reads CATSPGQDYSPLHF.

The chain links TRBV7-9 to TRBJ2-5; TCRdb calls TRBD1, which cannot be checked without DNA. The CDR3 runs 15 residues. Per germline, CDR1 SEHNR and CDR2 FQNEAQ (reference sequence). The chain's CDR3 is CASRTNRDREETQYF.

The gene calls are TRBV7-2 and TRBJ1-1. Germline loops: CDR1 SGHTA, CDR2 FQGNSA. This CDR3 is built from 12 residues. CDR3 region: CASSWGWSEAFF.

The gene calls are TRBV7-9 and TRBJ2-4. This CDR3 spans 14 amino acids. Germline values: CDR1 SEHNR, CDR2 FQNEAQ (reference sequence). The chain's CDR3 is CASSSLEAKNIQYF.

The chain joins TRBV15 to TRBJ2-7; TCRdb indicates TRBD2, and absent DNA this call remains unverified. The germline V gene has CDR1 LNHNV and CDR2 YYDKDF (reference sequence). This CDR3 has 17 residues. The CDR3: CATSGNLADRNSYEQYF.

The chain joins TRBV20-1 to TRBJ1-6; TCRdb's D call of TRBD1 is untestable without DNA. CDR3 length equals 15 residues. The V gene's germline CDR1 is DFQATT and CDR2 SNEGSKA (reference sequence). CDR3 amino acids: CSARNPGAYNSPLHF.

V and J are TRBV13 and TRBJ2-7; TCRdb returns TRBD1, unconfirmable since there is no DNA. Looked up from germline, CDR1 is PRHDT and CDR2 is FYEKMQ (reference sequence). The CDR3 is 14 residues long. The CDR3 region is CASRGAGGDYEQYF.

The rearrangement uses TRBV9 and TRBJ1-3. The CDR3 extends over 15 amino acids. The germline gives CDR1 SGDLS, CDR2 YYNGEE. CDR3 amino acids: CASSPFLNSGNTIYF.